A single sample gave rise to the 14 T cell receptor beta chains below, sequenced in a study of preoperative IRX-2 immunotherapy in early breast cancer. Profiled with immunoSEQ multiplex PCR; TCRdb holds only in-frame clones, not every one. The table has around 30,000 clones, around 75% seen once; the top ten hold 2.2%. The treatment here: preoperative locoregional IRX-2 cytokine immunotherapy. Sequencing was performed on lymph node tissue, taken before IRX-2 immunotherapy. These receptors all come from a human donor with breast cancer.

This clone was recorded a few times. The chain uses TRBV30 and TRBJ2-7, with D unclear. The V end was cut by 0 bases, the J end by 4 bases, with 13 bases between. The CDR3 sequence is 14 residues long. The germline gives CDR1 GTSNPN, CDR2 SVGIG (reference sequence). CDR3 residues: CAWSVKNWIYEQYF. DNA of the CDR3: TGTGCCTGGAGTGTAAAGAACTGGATTTACGAGCAGTACTTC.

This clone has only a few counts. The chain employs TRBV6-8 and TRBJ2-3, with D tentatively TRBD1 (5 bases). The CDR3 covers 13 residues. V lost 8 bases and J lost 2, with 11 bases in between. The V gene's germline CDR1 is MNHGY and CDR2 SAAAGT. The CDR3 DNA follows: TGTGCCAGCGGTAAGGGGATCACAGATACGCAGTATTTT. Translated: CASGKGITDTQYF.

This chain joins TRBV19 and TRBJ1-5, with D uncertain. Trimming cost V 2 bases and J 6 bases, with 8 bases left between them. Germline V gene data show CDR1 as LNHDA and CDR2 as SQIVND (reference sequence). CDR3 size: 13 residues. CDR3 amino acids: CASSIYDGQPQHF. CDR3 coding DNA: TGTGCCAGTAGTATATATGACGGTCAGCCCCAGCATTTT.

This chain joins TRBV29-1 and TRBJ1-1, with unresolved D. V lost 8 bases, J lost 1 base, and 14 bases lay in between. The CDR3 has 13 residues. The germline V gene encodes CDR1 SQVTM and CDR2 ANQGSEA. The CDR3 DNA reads TGCAGCTCCTCTAGCAGTGGGAACACTGAAGCTTTCTTT. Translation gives CSSSSSGNTEAFF. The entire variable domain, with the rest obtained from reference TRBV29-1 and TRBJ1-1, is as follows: SAVISQKPSRDICQRGTSLTIQCQVDSQVTMMFWYRQQPGQSLTLIATANQGSEATYESGFVIDKFPISRPNLTFSTLTVSNMSPEDSSIYLCSSSSSGNTEAFFGQGTRLTVV.

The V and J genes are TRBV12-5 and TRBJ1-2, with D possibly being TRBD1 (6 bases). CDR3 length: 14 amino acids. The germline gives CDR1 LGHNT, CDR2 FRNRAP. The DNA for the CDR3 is TGTGCCAGCAAGGGGTCAGGGGTGACCTATGGCTACACCTTC. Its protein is CASKGSGVTYGYTF. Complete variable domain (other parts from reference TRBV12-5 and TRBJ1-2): DARVTQTPRHKVTEMGQEVTMRCQPILGHNTVFWYRQTMMQGLELLAYFRNRAPLDDSGMPKDRFSAEMPDATLATLKIQPSEPRDSAVYFCASKGSGVTYGYTFGSGTRLTVV.

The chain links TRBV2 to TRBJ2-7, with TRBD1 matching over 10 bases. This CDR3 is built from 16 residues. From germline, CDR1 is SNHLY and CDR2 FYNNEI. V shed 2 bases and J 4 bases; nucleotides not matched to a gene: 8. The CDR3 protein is CASSEMSPGQGYEQYF. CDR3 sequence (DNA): TGTGCCAGCAGTGAAATGTCCCCGGGACAGGGGTACGAGCAGTACTTC.

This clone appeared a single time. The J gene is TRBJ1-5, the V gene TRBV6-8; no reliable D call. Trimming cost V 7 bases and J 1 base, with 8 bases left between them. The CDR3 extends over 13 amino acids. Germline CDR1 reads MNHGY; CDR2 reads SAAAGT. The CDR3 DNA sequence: TGTGCCAGCAATCCAGAGAGCAATCAGCCCCAGCATTTT. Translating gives CASNPESNQPQHF.

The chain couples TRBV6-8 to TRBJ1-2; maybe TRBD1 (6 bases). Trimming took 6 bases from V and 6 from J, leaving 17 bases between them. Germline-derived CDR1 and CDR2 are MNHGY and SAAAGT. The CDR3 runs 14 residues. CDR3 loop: CASSRTGIGDGYTF. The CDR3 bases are TGTGCCAGCAGCCGAACAGGGATTGGGGATGGCTACACCTTC.

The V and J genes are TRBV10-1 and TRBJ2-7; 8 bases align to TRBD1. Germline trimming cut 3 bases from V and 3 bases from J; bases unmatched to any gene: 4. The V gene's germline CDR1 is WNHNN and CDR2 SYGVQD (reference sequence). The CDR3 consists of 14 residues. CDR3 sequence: CASSESGQGYEQYF. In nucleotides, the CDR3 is TGCGCCAGCAGTGAATCCGGACAGGGCTACGAGCAGTACTTC.

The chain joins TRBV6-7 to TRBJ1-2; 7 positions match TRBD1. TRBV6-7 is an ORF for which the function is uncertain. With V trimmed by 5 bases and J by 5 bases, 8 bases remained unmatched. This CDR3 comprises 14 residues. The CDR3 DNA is TGTGCCAGCAGTGCGGACAGGCTATATTATGGCTACACCTTC. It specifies CASSADRLYYGYTF.

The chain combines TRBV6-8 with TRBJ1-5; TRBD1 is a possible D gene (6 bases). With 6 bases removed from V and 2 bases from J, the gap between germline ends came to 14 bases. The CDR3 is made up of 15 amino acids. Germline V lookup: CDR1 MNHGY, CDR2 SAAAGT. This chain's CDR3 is CASRVTGQGNQPQHF. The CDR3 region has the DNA TGTGCCAGCAGGGTCACAGGGCAGGGCAATCAGCCCCAGCATTTT.

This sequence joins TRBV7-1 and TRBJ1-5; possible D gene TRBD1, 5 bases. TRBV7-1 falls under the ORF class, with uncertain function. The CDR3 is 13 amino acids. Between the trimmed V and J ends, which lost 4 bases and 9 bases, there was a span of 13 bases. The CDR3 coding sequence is TGTGCCAGCAGCTTAAATGGGGGATGGCCCCAGCATTTT. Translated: CASSLNGGWPQHF.

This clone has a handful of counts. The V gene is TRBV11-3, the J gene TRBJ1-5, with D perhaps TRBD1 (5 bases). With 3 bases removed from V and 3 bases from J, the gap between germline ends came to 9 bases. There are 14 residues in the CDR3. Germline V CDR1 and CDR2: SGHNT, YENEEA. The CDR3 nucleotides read TGTGCCAGCAGCTTGGACACCCCCAATCAGCCCCAGCATTTT. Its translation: CASSLDTPNQPQHF.

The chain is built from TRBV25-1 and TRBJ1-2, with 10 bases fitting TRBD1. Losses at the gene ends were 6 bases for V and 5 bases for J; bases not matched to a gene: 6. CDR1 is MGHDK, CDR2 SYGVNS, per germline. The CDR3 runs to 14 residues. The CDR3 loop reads CASRETGGGYGYTF. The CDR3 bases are TGTGCCAGCAGGGAGACAGGGGGCGGATATGGCTACACCTTC.